Below are 30 T cell receptor beta chains sequenced from a single sample in a study of cytomegalovirus exposure and HLA in healthy donors. Both 60 Vbeta primers and 13 Jbeta primers went into the PCR. This table comes from immunoSEQ multiplex PCR, and its TCRdb copy is limited to in-frame clones, with some not included. Among more than 85,000 clones listed, just under 70% were seen once. Sequencing was performed on PBMCs. The source of these receptors is a woman in her seventies in good health and CMV-seropositive.

The V and J genes are TRBV2 and TRBJ2-7; TRBD1 matches 8 bases. J was trimmed by 0 bases and V by 10 bases; bases with no gene match: 11. CDR3 length equals 15 residues. Germline loops: CDR1 SNHLY, CDR2 FYNNEI. The CDR3 DNA reads TGTGCCACTCAACCGGGACAGGTTAGCTCCTACGAGCAGTACTTC. Its protein is CATQPGQVSSYEQYF. Supplemented by reference TRBV2 and TRBJ2-7, the full variable domain reads EPEVTQTPSHQVTQMGQEVILRCVPISNHLYFYWYRQILGQKVEFLVSFYNNEISEKSEIFDDQFSVERPDGSNFTLKIRSTKLEDSAMYFCATQPGQVSSYEQYFGPGTRLTVT.

The chain combines TRBV2 with TRBJ2-1, with 9 bases matching TRBD2. From germline, CDR1 is SNHLY and CDR2 FYNNEI. J gave up 7 bases and V 5 bases, and 6 bases lay outside the gene matches. The CDR3 is 14 residues long. CDR3 region: CASSSAGGLNEQFF. The CDR3 nucleotides read TGTGCCAGCAGTTCAGCGGGGGGTCTAAATGAGCAGTTCTTC.

CDR3 in DNA: TGTGCCACCAGCAGAGATAAGGGTGGAGGCACTGAAGCTTTCTTT. It is translated as CATSRDKGGGTEAFF. This rearrangement joins TRBV15 to TRBJ1-1; no clear D. Deletions cut 0 bases from V and 4 bases from J, with 12 bases between. The germline V gene encodes CDR1 LNHNV and CDR2 YYDKDF (reference sequence). CDR3 length: 15 amino acids.

The rearrangement uses TRBV5-4 and TRBJ1-2; 7 bases agree with TRBD1. CDR3 length: 15 amino acids. Germline V gene sequence: CDR1 SGHNT, CDR2 YYREEE (reference sequence). After removal of 0 bases from V and 4 bases from J, the junction contained 6 bases not matched to a gene. For the CDR3, the DNA is TGTGCCAGCAGCTTGGCCGACAGGGCCGGCTATGGCTACACCTTC. It yields the protein CASSLADRAGYGYTF.

A remark on this clone: This specimen includes other DNA sequences encoding the same CDR3. The genes are TRBV2 and TRBJ1-5; 7 bases line up with TRBD1. V lost 4 bases to trimming and J lost 1 base; unmatched junction nucleotides: 4. Germline values: CDR1 SNHLY, CDR2 FYNNEI. The CDR3 runs 15 residues. The CDR3 coding sequence is TGTGCCAGCAGTGGGCCAGGGGGAAGCAATCAGCCCCAGCATTTT. Protein product: CASSGPGGSNQPQHF.

The genes are TRBV2 and TRBJ1-5; 8 bases align to TRBD1. Germline lookup yields CDR1 SNHLY and CDR2 FYNNEI. V dropped 0 bases and J dropped 11; count of bases not matched to a gene: 6. The CDR3 contains 14 residues. The CDR3 nucleotides read TGTGCCAGCAGTGAAGCGGGTACAGGGGGAGCCCAGCATTTT. As protein: CASSEAGTGGAQHF.

CDR3 protein: CASRRTGSSYNEQFF. CDR3 nucleotide sequence: TGTGCCAGCAGACGTACAGGGAGCTCCTACAATGAGCAGTTCTTC. V and J are TRBV5-4 and TRBJ2-1; D possibly corresponds to TRBD1 (6 bases). CDR3 size: 15 residues. The V and J ends lost 5 bases and 0 bases respectively, with 12 bases between them. Per the germline V gene, CDR1 is SGHNT and CDR2 is YYREEE (reference sequence).

The chain employs TRBV20-1 and TRBJ2-7; 8 bases match TRBD2. Per the germline V gene, CDR1 is DFQATT and CDR2 is SNEGSKA (reference sequence). V lost 7 bases and J lost 10; bases outside the gene matches: 9. The CDR3 length is 11 residues. The CDR3 nucleotides are TGCAGTGGCGGGGGGATGGCTATTCAGTACTTC. Residues: CSGGGMAIQYF.

This chain joins TRBV30 and TRBJ2-5; a weak D match, TRBD2 (7 bases). Trimming took 5 bases from V and 5 from J, leaving 15 bases between them. Germline V gives CDR1 GTSNPN, CDR2 SVGIG (reference sequence). The CDR3 length is 13 residues. CDR3 sequence reads: CAWGGAPSETQYF. The CDR3 nucleotides are TGTGCCTGGGGGGGGGCCCCAAGTGAGACCCAGTACTTC.

The chain uses TRBV4-2 and TRBJ2-5; no clear D. With 4 bases removed from V and 7 bases from J, the gap between germline ends came to 10 bases. The CDR3 extends over 12 amino acids. CDR1 and CDR2 (germline): LGHNA, YNFKEQ. The CDR3 is CASSLGDRTQYF. The CDR3 DNA reads as TGTGCCAGCAGCCTAGGAGACCGGACCCAGTACTTC.

This chain joins TRBV11-2 and TRBJ2-1; 8 bases line up with TRBD2. Germline V gene data show CDR1 as SGHAT and CDR2 as FQNNGV. Trimming took 4 bases from V and 4 from J; bases not matched to a gene: 9. CDR3 length: 16 residues. CDR3 bases: TGTGCCAGCAGCTCAAGAAGCGGGGGCAATTACAATGAGCAGTTCTTC. It is translated as CASSSRSGGNYNEQFF.

This chain connects TRBV11-1 to TRBJ2-2, with D perhaps matching TRBD1 (5 bases). With 1 base removed from V and 4 bases from J, the gap between germline ends came to 10 bases. Germline loops: CDR1 SGHAT, CDR2 FQDESV (reference sequence). This CDR3 comprises 15 residues. CDR3 amino acids: CASSLVQGGTGELFF. In nucleotides, the CDR3 is TGTGCCAGCAGCTTAGTCCAGGGCGGCACCGGGGAGCTGTTTTTT.

The chain is built from TRBV10-3 and TRBJ1-2; D possibly corresponds to TRBD1 (6 bases). The CDR3 has 14 residues. V was pared by 0 bases and J by 5 bases, with 10 bases between. Germline CDR1 is ENHRY and CDR2 is SYGVKD. The CDR3 nucleotides read TGTGCCATCAGTGAGTCGCCAGGGGTATATGGCTACACCTTC. Translating gives CAISESPGVYGYTF.

CDR3 DNA sequence: TGTGCCAGCAGTCCCCTGGACAGTCTTGGCTACACCTTC. Translating it yields CASSPLDSLGYTF. The J gene is TRBJ1-2, the V gene TRBV2; D is perhaps TRBD1 (6 bases). Trimming removed 5 bases from V and 7 bases from J, with 14 bases in between. There are 13 residues in the CDR3. Germline V gene sequence: CDR1 SNHLY, CDR2 FYNNEI. Drawing the rest from reference TRBV2 and TRBJ1-2, the complete variable domain is EPEVTQTPSHQVTQMGQEVILRCVPISNHLYFYWYRQILGQKVEFLVSFYNNEISEKSEIFDDQFSVERPDGSNFTLKIRSTKLEDSAMYFCASSPLDSLGYTFGSGTRLTVV.

The rearrangement uses TRBV27 and TRBJ2-1; TRBD1 agrees at 9 bases. The V gene end was trimmed by 3 bases and the J gene end by 6 bases; junction bases not matched to a gene: 9. The CDR3 length is 16 residues. The germline CDR1 and CDR2 sequences are MNHEY and SMNVEV (reference sequence). CDR3 loop: CASSFEGQGGGNEQFF. For the CDR3, the DNA is TGTGCCAGCAGTTTCGAGGGACAGGGAGGAGGCAATGAGCAGTTCTTC.

The sample holds a few counts of this clone. The V call is TRBV18, the J call TRBJ2-4; 7 bases fit TRBD1. CDR1 is KGHSH, CDR2 LQKENI, per germline. After removal of 3 bases from V and 5 bases from J, the junction contained 4 bases not matched to a gene. CDR3 length equals 14 residues. In nucleotides, the CDR3 is TGTGCCAGCTCACCCGGGACAGTAGAAAACATTCAGTACTTC. Encoded protein: CASSPGTVENIQYF. The full variable domain, completed using reference TRBV18 and TRBJ2-4, is NAGVMQNPRHLVRRRGQEARLRCSPMKGHSHVYWYRQLPEEGLKFMVYLQKENIIDESGMPKERFSAEFPKEGPSILRIQQVVRGDSAAYFCASSPGTVENIQYFGAGTRLSVL.

CDR3 sequence: CASSIGHRAVNTEAFF. In DNA form, the CDR3 reads TGTGCCAGTAGTATAGGTCACAGGGCGGTGAACACTGAAGCTTTCTTT. The V call is TRBV19, the J call TRBJ1-1; maybe TRBD1 (6 bases). Looked up from germline, CDR1 is LNHDA and CDR2 is SQIVND (reference sequence). The V and J ends lost 1 base and 0 bases respectively, with 12 bases between them. This CDR3 comprises 16 residues.

This clone has just one count. The CDR3 DNA sequence: TGTGCCTGGAGTGAAGCGGGCTACCCAAAGGATACGCAGTATTTT. This sequence encodes CAWSEAGYPKDTQYF. V is TRBV30 and J is TRBJ2-3, with D perhaps matching TRBD2 (6 bases). Trimming shortened V by 1 base and J by 6 bases, and 17 bases separated the two germline ends. Germline CDR1 and CDR2: GTSNPN and SVGIG (reference sequence). CDR3 length: 15 amino acids.

About this clone itself: Other DNA sequences of this sample code for an identical CDR3. This chain uses TRBV6-5 with TRBJ1-5, with D possibly matching TRBD1 (5 bases). V lost 0 bases and J lost 4, with 10 bases in between. The CDR3 totals 15 residues. CDR1 is MNHEY and CDR2 is SVGAGI in the germline V gene. CDR3: CASSYSGTGNQPQHF. CDR3 sequence (DNA): TGTGCCAGCAGTTACTCCGGGACTGGGAATCAGCCCCAGCATTTT.

This clone was seen only once. The chain is built from TRBV6-5 and TRBJ1-1; the D gene is possibly TRBD1 (6 bases). CDR3 length: 15 residues. Between the trimmed V and J ends, which lost 1 base and 3 bases, there was a span of 12 bases. Per the germline V gene, CDR1 is MNHEY and CDR2 is SVGAGI. CDR3 loop: CASSYWGGQDTEAFF. The CDR3 nucleotides read TGTGCCAGCAGTTACTGGGGGGGGCAGGACACTGAAGCTTTCTTT.

CDR3: CASSMVLGANEKLFF. CDR3 nucleotide sequence: TGTGCCAGTAGTATGGTGCTTGGAGCTAATGAAAAACTGTTTTTT. The gene calls are TRBV19 and TRBJ1-4; no clear D gene. The germline V and J ends were trimmed by 3 bases and 3 bases, with 11 bases remaining between them. The CDR3 covers 15 residues. Germline lookup yields CDR1 LNHDA and CDR2 SQIVND (reference sequence). The full variable domain, with the rest looked up from reference TRBV19 and TRBJ1-4, is DGGITQSPKYLFRKEGQNVTLSCEQNLNHDAMYWYRQDPGQGLRLIYYSQIVNDFQKGDIAEGYSVSREKKESFPLTVTSAQKNPTAFYLCASSMVLGANEKLFFGSGTQLSVL.

This clone occurred once. The CDR3 here is CAWSVLRGAGNSPLHF. In DNA form, the CDR3 reads TGTGCCTGGAGTGTACTACGGGGGGCTGGGAATTCACCCCTCCACTTT. The chain employs TRBV30 and TRBJ1-6; tentative D call: TRBD1 (6 bases). V gave up 0 bases and J gave up 7 bases, with 16 bases separating them. The CDR3 is 16 residues long. Germline V gives CDR1 GTSNPN, CDR2 SVGIG (reference sequence).

The J gene is TRBJ2-2, the V gene TRBV2; TRBD1 aligns across 8 bases. The CDR3 totals 15 residues. Trimming cost V 10 bases and J 0 bases; bases outside gene matches: 7. The germline gives CDR1 SNHLY, CDR2 FYNNEI. The CDR3 reads CAISQGAANTGELFF. Here the CDR3 DNA reads TGTGCCATCTCCCAGGGGGCCGCGAACACCGGGGAGCTGTTTTTT.

The J gene is TRBJ2-3, the V gene TRBV6-1; no clear D. Trimming left V 6 bases short and J 3 bases short, with 7 bases between. The CDR3 totals 12 residues. Germline V gene data show CDR1 as MNHNS and CDR2 as SASEGT. CDR3 in DNA: TGTGCCAGCAGGGAGTCTACAGATACGCAGTATTTT. Translation gives CASRESTDTQYF.

J is TRBJ2-3 and V is TRBV9; D might be TRBD1 (5 bases). Trimming cost V 0 bases and J 3 bases, with 11 bases left between them. The CDR3 length is 15 residues. Per the germline V gene, CDR1 is SGDLS and CDR2 is YYNGEE. CDR3 protein: CASSVGAGSTDTQYF. DNA of the CDR3: TGTGCCAGCAGCGTAGGGGCAGGGTCGACAGATACGCAGTATTTT. Using reference TRBV9 and TRBJ2-3 for the parts outside the CDR3, the full variable domain is DSGVTQTPKHLITATGQRVTLRCSPRSGDLSVYWYQQSLDQGLQFLIQYYNGEERAKGNILERFSAQQFPDLHSELNLSSLELGDSALYFCASSVGAGSTDTQYFGPGTRLTVL.

This clone came up a few times. The V gene is TRBV19, the J gene TRBJ1-5; tentative D call: TRBD1 (5 bases). Trimming stripped 1 base from V and 8 bases from J, with 12 bases between. CDR1 is LNHDA and CDR2 is SQIVND in the germline V gene (reference sequence). The CDR3 is made up of 14 amino acids. Here the CDR3 DNA reads TGTGCCAGTAGTATAGGTGGGGCAGGGAAGCCCCAGCATTTT. Amino acids: CASSIGGAGKPQHF.

The chain is built from TRBV6-5 and TRBJ1-2; possibly TRBD1 for D (5 bases). The V end lost 9 bases, the J end lost 5 bases, and 10 bases lay between the germline ends. The germline gives CDR1 MNHEY, CDR2 SVGAGI. This CDR3 spans 11 amino acids. CDR3 sequence reads: CASQGVYGYTF. The CDR3 nucleotides are TGTGCCAGTCAAGGGGTATATGGCTACACCTTC.

The gene calls are TRBV30 and TRBJ2-5, with unresolved D. The J call may be wrong; the DNA end is better matched by TRBJ2-7. The length of the CDR3 is 13 residues. The germline V gene has CDR1 GTSNPN and CDR2 SVGIG (reference sequence). CDR3 sequence reads: CAWSVFPSYEQYF. CDR3 in DNA: TGTGCCTGGAGTGTATTCCCCTCCTACGAGCAGTACTTC.

In this sample, this clone turned up a few times. The V gene is TRBV7-2, the J gene TRBJ2-1, with 11 bases identical to TRBD2. The CDR3 length is 17 residues. Losses at the gene ends were 2 bases for V and 3 bases for J; bases not matched to a gene: 6. The germline V gene has CDR1 SGHTA and CDR2 FQGNSA. The CDR3 loop is CASSLSRLAGSYNEQFF. In DNA, the CDR3 is TGTGCCAGCAGCTTATCCAGACTAGCGGGGAGCTACAATGAGCAGTTCTTC.

V is TRBV5-5 and J is TRBJ2-1; 8 bases match TRBD1. V was clipped by 4 bases and J by 4 bases; unmatched bases: 7. Germline CDR1 SGHKS, CDR2 YYEKEE (reference sequence). There are 15 residues in the CDR3. CDR3 amino acids: CASSPPQGAYNEQFF. Here the CDR3 DNA reads TGTGCCAGCAGCCCCCCCCAGGGGGCTTACAATGAGCAGTTCTTC.